This T cell receptor beta chain derives from a study of Graves' ophthalmopathy and Graves' hyperthyroidism (dated 2018 in TCRdb). Concerning the study at large: Peripheral blood samples were taken at the time of initial diagnosis, before any treatment was given. The study used signatures of the TCR beta repertoire to tell Graves' ophthalmopathy apart from Graves' hyperthyroidism and to predict which patients would progress to ophthalmopathy. In total, 135 blood samples were TCR-sequenced: fewer than 50 ophthalmopathy, some 80 hyperthyroidism and some 17 hyperthyroidism-to-ophthalmopathy patients. To explore V-J signatures that separate ophthalmopathy from hyperthyroidism, a discovery set of about 96 patients was enrolled, consisting of fewer than 45 with ophthalmopathy and about 60 with stable hyperthyroidism. The independent validation cohort included about 19 hyperthyroidism patients plus 17 patients who later progressed from hyperthyroidism to ophthalmopathy. T-cell repertoires of thyroid tissue and blood were compared in over five hyperthyroidism patients. After sampling, hyperthyroidism patients received methimazole starting at 30 mg daily, and ophthalmopathy patients received high-dose intravenous methylprednisolone.

Comments on this clonotype: Its antigen specificity is not known. No qualities accompany the bases; no much larger clone lies one base away.

TCR beta CDR3 regions were amplified from RNA transcripts for repertoire sequencing. A first-round RT-PCR used HTBI primers with the Qiagen OneStep RT-PCR kit, followed by a second-round multiplex PCR, size selection and purification. Sequencing of the libraries was carried out on an Illumina HiSeq2000 in paired-end mode with 100 bp reads. As for the original processing: Reads were processed with SOAPnuke, discarding reads with adapters, uncalled bases, mean Phred below 15, or no exact constant-primer or identifier match. COPE v1.2.5 was used to merge the high-quality paired reads. Each unique nucleotide sequence was treated as a clonotype, and MiTCR v1.1 was used to align the clonotypes to the IMGT TRB V, D and J references. Analysis was restricted to V-J combinations with a frequency above 0.0001, which covered approximately 99% of repertoires. For each V-J combination, a TCR clonal expansion and chaos score was defined as F50 clonal expansion divided by the chaos observed in the TCRdist matrix. Welch's t-statistics and random forest were used to reduce features to about a dozen V-J combinations, which were fed into a naive Bayes classifier. Thyroid-blood repertoire similarity was quantified with the Morisita-Horn index. TCRdb redid the processing of the public reads, applying fastp at Q25 and MiXCR, and retained in-frame beta chains. Rows merge per CDR3 protein into single entries with the most common DNA and genes. The V and J calls reflect TCRdb's pipeline rather than the authors' work. This sample is represented by roughly 700,000 distinct CDR3 sequences; around 40% of them were singletons. The top ten hold 44% of the sample.

CDR1 and CDR2 are drawn from the germline V gene (reference sequence): SEHNR, FQNEAQ. V sheds 5 bases and J sheds 3 bases, leaving 22 bases between their ends. Counted from cysteine to phenylalanine, this CDR3 has 17 amino acids. The sequence is cut down to CDR3 DNA, 51 bases in frame from base 1. Broad study findings and their caveats: No statistical method was used to predetermine the sample size, and group allocation was not hidden from the investigators. In validation, the model predicted ophthalmopathy progression with 55% to 71% sensitivity and about 77% specificity; 12 predicted patients were CT-confirmed with GO in a median of approximately six months. Ophthalmopathy was separated from stable hyperthyroidism by the 13-signature model with around 88% sensitivity and less than 82% specificity in cross-validation and with 80%/75% in the test set. Most expanded thyroid clonotypes with frequency above 0.001 were also detected in blood, suggesting blood repertoires may reflect the thyroid immune response.

Ophthalmopathy patients had moderately to severely active disease, Clinical Activity Score of at least 3, NOSPECS grade of at least 4, and disease duration under 3 months. Patients with other autoimmune diseases, uncontrolled infections, pregnancy or lactation were excluded. Diagnosis was based on clinical symptoms, serum thyroxine, TRAb, thyroid ultrasound and orbital computed tomography. PBMCs were isolated from 8 to 10 ml of fresh peripheral blood by Ficoll-Paque density gradient centrifugation. Total RNA was extracted using Trizol reagent, and RNA quality was checked on an Agilent 2100 Bioanalyzer.

The chain couples TRBV7-9 to TRBJ1-1; the D gene is possibly TRBD1, with 5 bases matching. The sequenced material came from peripheral blood. The sequence was collected from an adult man with Graves' ophthalmopathy. The nucleotides are TGTGCCAGCAGCCTATTCGATTCTGGGGGATCATACACTGAAGCTTTCTTT. Translated, it reads CASSLFDSGGSYTEAFF.